Presented here are 10 T cell receptor beta chains from one specimen sequenced in a study of cytomegalovirus exposure and HLA in healthy donors. The study ran its PCR with 60 Vbeta and 13 Jbeta primers. Sequencing used immunoSEQ multiplex PCR; TCRdb keeps in-frame clones, though not all of them. The top ten clones hold 0.55% to 0.7% of a sample with approximately 240,000 clones, 82% of them seen once. Specimen: PBMCs. All receptors come from a woman aged 40 to 49 in good health and CMV-seronegative.

This chain joins TRBV7-2 and TRBJ2-1; 7 bases fit TRBD2. V shed 4 bases, J shed 7 bases, and the junction held 22 bases outside the gene matches. CDR1 and CDR2 from the germline V gene are SGHTA and FQGNSA. This CDR3 contains 19 residues. DNA of the CDR3: TGTGCCAGCAGCTCTAAAAGCCCCGGTAGCTGGGGGGGAGTGAATGAGCAGTTCTTC. Translating it yields CASSSKSPGSWGGVNEQFF.

The chain carries TRBV5-1 and TRBJ2-4; 7 nucleotides line up with TRBD1. The CDR3 covers 17 residues. Germline V gives CDR1 SGHRS, CDR2 YFSETQ. The J segment lost 7 bases and the V segment lost 0 bases, leaving 13 bases of the junction unmatched. The CDR3 DNA reads as TGCGCCAGCAGCTTGGCCCGGAGGACAGGAGGAGATAACATTCAGTACTTC. It is translated as CASSLARRTGGDNIQYF.

The V and J genes are TRBV2 and TRBJ2-7, with D possibly being TRBD1 (6 bases). The CDR3 has 16 amino acids. V was pared by 1 base and J by 1 base, with 14 bases between. Germline V gives CDR1 SNHLY, CDR2 FYNNEI. Here the CDR3 DNA reads TGTGCCAGCAGTGAAGACCGACAGGTCAGGTCCTACGAGCAGTACTTC. The encoded protein is CASSEDRQVRSYEQYF.

This chain uses TRBV9 with TRBJ1-4; D might be TRBD1 (6 bases). The CDR3 is made up of 16 amino acids. The germline gives CDR1 SGDLS, CDR2 YYNGEE. V lost 3 bases and J lost 4, with 16 bases in between. The CDR3 bases are TGTGCCAGCAGCGGAGGGCGACAGGTACTTAATGAAAAACTGTTTTTT. This gives the protein CASSGGRQVLNEKLFF. Complete variable domain (other parts from reference TRBV9 and TRBJ1-4): DSGVTQTPKHLITATGQRVTLRCSPRSGDLSVYWYQQSLDQGLQFLIQYYNGEERAKGNILERFSAQQFPDLHSELNLSSLELGDSALYFCASSGGRQVLNEKLFFGSGTQLSVL.

The chain couples TRBV7-8 to TRBJ2-2, with D possibly TRBD1 on 6 matching bases. CDR1 and CDR2 (germline): SGHVS, FQNEAQ. CDR3 length equals 15 residues. Trimming cost V 4 bases and J 5 bases, with 14 bases left between them. The CDR3 spells CASSSNRARTGELFF. Here the CDR3 DNA reads TGTGCCAGCAGCTCCAACAGGGCACGAACCGGGGAGCTGTTTTTT.

Only a few counts were recorded for this clone. The gene calls are TRBV5-1 and TRBJ2-7, with a tentative D call TRBD2 (7 bases). Germline values: CDR1 SGHRS, CDR2 YFSETQ. This CDR3 spans 14 amino acids. V shed 5 bases and J shed 5 bases, with 17 bases lying between them. The CDR3 is CASSAWGGIDEQYF. CDR3 nucleotide sequence: TGCGCCAGCAGTGCCTGGGGGGGCATCGACGAGCAGTACTTC.

The chain has TRBV28 and TRBJ1-2; 8 nucleotides line up with TRBD1. Germline CDR1 and CDR2: MDHEN and SYDVKM. The trim removed 10 bases at V and 3 bases at J, leaving 7 bases unmatched. This CDR3 has 13 residues. CDR3 DNA sequence: TGTGCCAACCAGGGGGCCAAGGACTATGGCTACACCTTC. It translates to CANQGAKDYGYTF.

This sequence joins TRBV6-5 and TRBJ1-3; D not resolved. The CDR3 is 13 residues long. V was cut by 7 bases and J by 4 bases, with 11 bases left in between. CDR1 is MNHEY and CDR2 is SVGAGI in the germline V gene. CDR3 protein: CASKRGVGNTIYF. The CDR3 bases are TGTGCCAGCAAACGCGGGGTGGGAAACACCATATATTTT.

The V gene is TRBV10-3, the J gene TRBJ1-2; D call uncertain. Trimming left V 3 bases short and J 3 bases short, with 8 bases between. The CDR3 covers 13 residues. Germline CDR1 and CDR2: ENHRY and SYGVKD. The CDR3 sequence is CAISDEGHYGYTF. The CDR3 DNA reads as TGTGCCATCAGTGACGAGGGTCACTATGGCTACACCTTC.

This clone was detected a few times. The chain links TRBV6-5 to TRBJ2-3; maybe TRBD2 (5 bases). This CDR3 is built from 15 residues. Trimming took 2 bases from V and 5 from J, leaving 14 bases between them. Germline CDR1 is MNHEY and CDR2 is SVGAGI. CDR3 bases: TGTGCCAGCAGTTACAGACCTGGTGGAGGAGATACGCAGTATTTT. This codes for CASSYRPGGGDTQYF.